These T cell receptor beta chains were read from a single sample in a study of breast tumors, draining lymph nodes, adjacent tissues. MiXCR, run by TCRdb on the multiplex PCR reads, gives a single entry per CDR3 protein. This sample has 190,000 or so distinct CDR3 sequences; roughly 31% occur once, and the top ten carry 4% to 5.5%. Input material: axillary lymph node tissue. These receptor sequences come from a female donor with breast cancer. Some clones in this sample may be carry-over from other donors' samples. Both conserved end residues are part of each CDR3. A D gene is named only where the DNA matches it firmly. Size tells how often a clone was seen (once, few, many) or the class of an expanded clone, and some rows leave it out.

TRBD2,TRBJ2-1,TRBV5-1,many,CASRPPGLAGSYNEQFF,TGCGCCAGCAGGCCCCCCGGACTAGCGGGAAGCTACAATGAGCAGTTCTTC
-,TRBJ1-1,TRBV30,-,CASNKNTEAFF,TGTGCCTCCAACAAGAACACTGAAGCTTTCTTT
TRBD1,TRBJ2-2,TRBV7-2,many,CASSTGTGYSGELFF,TGTGCCAGCAGTACCGGGACAGGGTATTCCGGGGAGCTGTTTTTT
TRBD1,TRBJ1-2,TRBV15,-,CATSRPQREGQGYGYTF,TGTGCCACCAGCAGACCCCAGCGGGAGGGACAGGGCTATGGCTACACCTTC
TRBD1,TRBJ1-4,TRBV6-2/TRBV6-3,many,CASSSPGQGGEKLFF,TGTGCCAGCAGTTCCCCGGGACAGGGTGGCGAAAAACTGTTTTTT
-,TRBJ2-5,TRBV3-1,many,CASSLSGGGETQYF,TGTGCCAGCAGCCTCTCGGGGGGCGGGGAGACCCAGTACTTC
TRBD1,TRBJ2-7,TRBV4-3,many,CASSPGTGLYEQYF,TGCGCCAGCAGCCCCGGGACAGGTCTCTACGAGCAGTACTTC
-,TRBJ1-6,TRBV7-9,many,CASSPTGHSESPLHF,TGTGCCAGCAGCCCAACGGGACACTCGGAATCACCCCTCCACTTT
-,TRBJ2-5,TRBV29-1,many,CSGSATGAGTQYF,TGCAGCGGGTCCGCTACTGGAGCGGGGACCCAGTACTTC
TRBD2,TRBJ2-2,TRBV20-1,-,CSATPGLAGGVAGELFF,TGCAGTGCTACGCCTGGACTAGCGGGAGGAGTCGCCGGGGAGCTGTTTTTT
-,TRBJ2-5,TRBV2,-,CASSWDTEETQYF,TGTGCCAGCAGTTGGGACACTGAAGAGACCCAGTACTTC
TRBD1,TRBJ1-3,TRBV5-8,many,CASSGRSRGRGNTIYF,TGTGCCAGCAGCGGAAGGTCCAGGGGGCGTGGAAACACCATATATTTT
TRBD2,TRBJ2-7,TRBV20-1,-,CSASRLTSGGHSYEQYF,TGCAGTGCTAGTCGCCTGACTAGCGGGGGGCACTCCTACGAGCAGTACTTC
-,TRBJ1-3,TRBV2,many,CASSEGPAGYTIYF,TGTGCCAGCAGTGAAGGGCCCGCAGGCTACACCATATATTTT
-,TRBJ2-3,TRBV6-5,many,CASSYYRSTDTQYF,TGTGCCAGCAGTTACTATCGCTCCACAGATACGCAGTATTTT
TRBD2,TRBJ2-1,TRBV5-1,many,CASSSKPSGGWDEQFF,TGCGCCAGCAGCTCCAAACCTAGCGGGGGGTGGGATGAGCAGTTCTTC
TRBD1,TRBJ2-1,TRBV15,-,CATSRGDRGGYNEQFF,TGTGCCACCAGCAGAGGGGACAGGGGAGGTTACAATGAGCAGTTCTTC
TRBD1,TRBJ1-1,TRBV15,-,CATSSGTAPMNTEAFF,TGTGCCACCAGCAGTGGGACAGCCCCGATGAACACTGAAGCTTTCTTT
TRBD2,TRBJ2-2,TRBV6-6,many,CASTLVGGRATGELFF,TGTGCCAGCACCCTAGTCGGGGGGAGAGCCACCGGGGAGCTGTTTTTT
TRBD1,TRBJ1-5,TRBV2,many,CASSAQGRGNQPQHF,TGTGCCAGCAGTGCACAGGGGAGAGGAAATCAGCCCCAGCATTTT
TRBD1,TRBJ1-6,TRBV20-1,-,CSAIDGQGRGSPLHF,TGCAGTGCCATAGACGGACAGGGAAGAGGGTCACCCCTCCACTTT
-,TRBJ2-5,TRBV11-3,many,CASSSGTGGTQYF,TGTGCCAGCAGCTCCGGGACTGGGGGGACCCAGTACTTC
-,TRBJ2-3,TRBV11-2,many,CASSLARGAGTDTQYF,TGTGCCAGCAGCTTGGCGAGGGGCGCAGGAACAGATACGCAGTATTTT
-,TRBJ2-3,TRBV28,once,CASRGARVQPQYF,TGTGCCAGCAGGGGGGCGCGAGTTCAGCCCCAGTATTTT
TRBD1,TRBJ1-2,TRBV3-1,many,CASSQGDRGYGYTF,TGTGCCAGCAGCCAAGGGGACAGGGGGTACGGCTACACCTTC